The rows below give T cell receptor beta chains drawn from one sample of a study of T cell repertoires in ileal Crohn's disease. The protocol was immunoSEQ multiplex PCR, while the TCRdb copy is restricted to in-frame clones and leaves out a portion. This table has 9,500 to 15,000 clones, approximately 78% appearing once. Material: ileal tissue. These TCRs come from an adult with Crohn's disease. The CDR3 runs from the conserved cysteine through the conserved F or W. Each record gives: V gene, J gene, D gene, CDR3 protein. The D gene is left open where the match is weak.

V gene: TRBV15; J gene: TRBJ2-1; D gene: TRBD1; CDR3 protein: CATSRGSGQGNNEQFF
V gene: TRBV29-1; J gene: TRBJ1-4; D gene: NA; CDR3 protein: CSAYTPGDEKLFF
V gene: TRBV6-4; J gene: TRBJ2-1; D gene: NA; CDR3 protein: CASSDSSLYSYNEQFF
V gene: TRBV2; J gene: TRBJ2-5; D gene: NA; CDR3 protein: CASSSRSAQETQYF
V gene: TRBV11-3; J gene: TRBJ2-7; D gene: TRBD2; CDR3 protein: CASSRRTSGVSYEQYF
V gene: TRBV6-1; J gene: TRBJ2-7; D gene: TRBD2; CDR3 protein: CASSEETSGGYEQYF
V gene: TRBV27; J gene: TRBJ2-5; D gene: NA; CDR3 protein: CASSLSIVQGRETQYF
V gene: TRBV18; J gene: TRBJ1-5; D gene: NA; CDR3 protein: CASSRGGDQPQHF
V gene: TRBV28; J gene: TRBJ1-1; D gene: TRBD1; CDR3 protein: CASSLLGTGGRTEAFF
V gene: TRBV5-6; J gene: TRBJ2-3; D gene: TRBD2; CDR3 protein: CASSPSGRVTDTQYF
V gene: TRBV21-1; J gene: TRBJ1-5; D gene: NA; CDR3 protein: CAIPDSYSNQPQHF
V gene: TRBV28; J gene: TRBJ2-7; D gene: TRBD1; CDR3 protein: CASSRTGYEQYF
V gene: TRBV14; J gene: TRBJ2-7; D gene: NA; CDR3 protein: CASSQDHYETYF
V gene: TRBV29-1; J gene: TRBJ2-7; D gene: NA; CDR3 protein: CSVLGIFSYEQYF
V gene: TRBV29-1; J gene: TRBJ2-1; D gene: TRBD1; CDR3 protein: CSVETGGYNEQFF
V gene: TRBV18; J gene: TRBJ1-4; D gene: TRBD1; CDR3 protein: CASSPLQGANEKLFF
V gene: TRBV21-1; J gene: TRBJ1-4; D gene: NA; CDR3 protein: CASSKERSNEKLFF
V gene: TRBV7-6; J gene: TRBJ1-1; D gene: NA; CDR3 protein: CASSLLKVGDTEAFF
V gene: TRBV6-6; J gene: TRBJ1-6; D gene: NA; CDR3 protein: CASSSVPAYNSPLHF
V gene: TRBV2; J gene: TRBJ2-5; D gene: TRBD2; CDR3 protein: CASSGLGTSQETQYF
V gene: TRBV9; J gene: TRBJ2-2; D gene: TRBD2; CDR3 protein: CASSVVASGRAGELFF
V gene: TRBV5-6; J gene: TRBJ2-1; D gene: NA; CDR3 protein: CASSIGLTSYNEQFF
V gene: TRBV2; J gene: TRBJ1-1; D gene: TRBD1; CDR3 protein: CASRYRGGNTEAFF
V gene: TRBV2; J gene: NA; D gene: NA; CDR3 protein: CASGRSEQYF
V gene: TRBV5-1; J gene: TRBJ2-3; D gene: TRBD2; CDR3 protein: CASSWGRLAGVTDTQYF
V gene: TRBV7-8; J gene: TRBJ2-3; D gene: TRBD2; CDR3 protein: CASSGGTSGTPDTQYF